Given below is one T cell receptor (beta chain) in context. Its specificity is not known. This sample stems from a study of vaccination and CD4 T cells after COVID-19. Across the study: Once diagnosed, patients had post-COVID samples drawn a median roughly 110 days later (range 35 to 161). Stimulation of cells relied on overlapping spike peptides derived from SARS-CoV-2, HCoV-NL63, HCoV-OC43 and HCoV-229E.

The Oncomine TCR Beta short-read assay was applied to DNA of cultured CD4+ T cells. Each CDR3 protein gets one entry after TCRdb re-called the PCR reads with MiXCR. The profile shows 9,500 to 11,000 distinct CDR3 sequences, approximately 30% of them singletons. Indicated treatment: approximately nine-day PBMC culture with coronavirus spike peptide pools or control peptides (ViraFEST assay). The CDR3 totals 16 residues. CDR1 is DFQATT, CDR2 SNEGSKA, per germline (reference sequence). Trimming took 1 base from V and 4 from J; bases not matched to a gene: 5. The origin of this receptor is a human donor who had recovered from COVID-19. This chain connects TRBV20-1 to TRBJ2-5, with 14 bases matching TRBD2. This material consisted of CD4+ T cells from blood, cultured in vitro, taken after SARS-CoV-2 vaccination. The CDR3 sequence: CSARGGLAGVLETQYF. The CDR3 region has the DNA TGCAGTGCTAGAGGGGGACTAGCGGGAGTATTAGAGACCCAGTACTTC.